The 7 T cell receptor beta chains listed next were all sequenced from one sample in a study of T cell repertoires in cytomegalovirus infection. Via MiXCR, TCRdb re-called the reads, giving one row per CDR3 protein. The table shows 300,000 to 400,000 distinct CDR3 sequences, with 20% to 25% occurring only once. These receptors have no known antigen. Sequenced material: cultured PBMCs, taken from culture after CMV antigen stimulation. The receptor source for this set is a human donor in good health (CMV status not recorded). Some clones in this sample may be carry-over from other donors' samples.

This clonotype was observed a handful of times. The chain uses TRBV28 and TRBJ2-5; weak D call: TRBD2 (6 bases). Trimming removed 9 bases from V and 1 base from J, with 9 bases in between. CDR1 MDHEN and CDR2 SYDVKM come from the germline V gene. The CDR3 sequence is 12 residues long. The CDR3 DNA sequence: TGTGCCAGTAAGGGACTCCAAGAGACCCAGTACTTC. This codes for CASKGLQETQYF. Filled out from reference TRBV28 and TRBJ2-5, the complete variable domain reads DVKVTQSSRYLVKRTGEKVFLECVQDMDHENMFWYRQDPGLGLRLIYFSYDVKMKEKGDIPEGYSVSREKKERFSLILESASTNQTSMYLCASKGLQETQYFGPGTRLLVL.

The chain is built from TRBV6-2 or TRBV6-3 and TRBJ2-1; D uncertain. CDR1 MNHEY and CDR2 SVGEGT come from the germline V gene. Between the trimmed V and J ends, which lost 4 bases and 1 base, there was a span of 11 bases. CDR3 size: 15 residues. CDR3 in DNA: TGTGCCAGCAGTTTTGAGCGTGGGTCCTACAATGAGCAGTTCTTC. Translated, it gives CASSFERGSYNEQFF.

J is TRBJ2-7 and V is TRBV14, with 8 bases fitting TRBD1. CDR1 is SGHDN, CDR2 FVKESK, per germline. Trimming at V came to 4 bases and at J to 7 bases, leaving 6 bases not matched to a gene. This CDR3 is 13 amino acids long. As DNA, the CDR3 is TGTGCCAGCAGCCGTGTCGGACAGGGTGAGCAGTACGTC. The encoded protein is CASSRVGQGEQYV.

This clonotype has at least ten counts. In nucleotides, the CDR3 is TGTGCCAGCAGCCCGACAGGGGGCCCCAATCAGCCCCAGCATTTT. As protein: CASSPTGGPNQPQHF. The chain is built from TRBV7-2 and TRBJ1-5; 10 nucleotides match TRBD1. Looked up from germline, CDR1 is SGHTA and CDR2 is FQGNSA. J was trimmed by 3 bases and V by 5 bases; bases with no gene match: 4. The CDR3 consists of 15 residues.

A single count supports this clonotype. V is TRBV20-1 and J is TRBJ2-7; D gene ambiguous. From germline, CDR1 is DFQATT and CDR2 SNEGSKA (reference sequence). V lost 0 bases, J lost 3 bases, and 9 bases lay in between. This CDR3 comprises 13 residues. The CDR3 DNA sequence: TGCAGTGCTAGAGATTTACGGGTCTACGAGCAGTACTTC. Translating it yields CSARDLRVYEQYF.

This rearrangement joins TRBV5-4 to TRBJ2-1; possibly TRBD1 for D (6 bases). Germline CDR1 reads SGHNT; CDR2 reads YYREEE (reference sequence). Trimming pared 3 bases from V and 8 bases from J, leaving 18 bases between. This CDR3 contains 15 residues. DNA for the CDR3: TGTGCCAGCAGCTCAGCAGGGGCCTCCGGTGATGAGCAGTTCTTC. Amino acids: CASSSAGASGDEQFF. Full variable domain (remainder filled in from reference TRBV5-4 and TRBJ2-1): ETGVTQSPTHLIKTRGQQVTLRCSSQSGHNTVSWYQQALGQGPQFIFQYYREEENGRGNFPPRFSGLQFPNYSSELNVNALELDDSALYLCASSSAGASGDEQFFGPGTRLTVL.

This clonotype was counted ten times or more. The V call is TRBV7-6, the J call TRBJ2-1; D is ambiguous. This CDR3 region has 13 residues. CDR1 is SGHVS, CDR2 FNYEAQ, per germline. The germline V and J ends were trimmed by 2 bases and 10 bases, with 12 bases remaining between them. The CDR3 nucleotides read TGTGCCAGCAGCTTAAGTTCCGAGAGCGAGCAGTTCTTC. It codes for CASSLSSESEQFF.